Presented here are 28 T cell receptor beta chains from one specimen sequenced in a study of early T cells in non-severe SARS-CoV-2 infection. TCRdb passed the 5' RACE reads through MiXCR, listing each CDR3 protein once. The table includes approximately 65,000 distinct CDR3 sequences, 10% to 12% detected once. The sequences come from whole blood, collected at baseline. The source is an adult who was a healthcare worker with PCR-confirmed SARS-CoV-2 infection or an uninfected control (not recorded which).

The J gene is TRBJ2-2, the V gene TRBV4-3; D is ambiguous. The CDR3 is made up of 12 amino acids. Germline assignment: CDR1 LGHNA and CDR2 YSLEER. The ends were cut back, 5 bases at V and 7 bases at J, with 8 bases in the middle. Here the CDR3 reads CASSSWVGELFF. CDR3 sequence (DNA): TGCGCCAGCAGCTCCTGGGTCGGGGAGCTGTTTTTT.

This clonotype occurred a few times. The V call is TRBV11-2, the J call TRBJ2-7; 7 bases are shared with TRBD1. Per the germline V gene, CDR1 is SGHAT and CDR2 is FQNNGV. This CDR3 spans 14 amino acids. After removal of 2 bases from V and 3 bases from J, the junction contained 4 bases not matched to a gene. The CDR3: CASSLRGGNYEQYF. DNA of the CDR3: TGTGCCAGCAGCTTAAGAGGGGGCAACTACGAGCAGTACTTC.

The table lists this clonotype with many counts. The chain couples TRBV2 to TRBJ2-2, with 8 bases aligning to TRBD1. There are 15 residues in the CDR3. Looked up from germline, CDR1 is SNHLY and CDR2 is FYNNEI. The V gene end was trimmed by 7 bases and the J gene end by 2 bases; junction bases not matched to a gene: 6. CDR3 in DNA: TGTGCCAGCAATCCCGGACAGGGAAACACCGGGGAGCTGTTTTTT. Amino acids: CASNPGQGNTGELFF.

The V gene is TRBV12-3 or TRBV12-4, the J gene TRBJ1-4, with unresolved D. Trimming stripped 6 bases from V and 5 bases from J, with 10 bases between. The CDR3 covers 13 residues. CDR3 DNA: TGTGCCAGCAGCCGTGGGAGAAATGAAAAACTGTTTTTT. As protein: CASSRGRNEKLFF.

The V call is TRBV7-9, the J call TRBJ2-7; weak D call: TRBD1 (5 bases). V was pared by 3 bases and J by 4 bases, with 25 bases between. This CDR3 has 18 residues. Per the germline V gene, CDR1 is SEHNR and CDR2 is FQNEAQ (reference sequence). Here the CDR3 reads CASSFGIGHYLTLYEQYF. CDR3 DNA sequence: TGTGCCAGCAGCTTCGGTATAGGACACTATCTCACTCTTTACGAGCAGTACTTC.

This clonotype was picked up many times. This sequence joins TRBV20-1 and TRBJ1-5; D is unclear. The CDR3 runs to 16 residues. Trimming removed 3 bases from V and 0 bases from J, with 15 bases in between. Per the germline V gene, CDR1 is DFQATT and CDR2 is SNEGSKA (reference sequence). The CDR3 sequence is CSASSAGDFSNQPQHF. The CDR3 bases are TGCAGTGCTAGCTCCGCCGGAGATTTTAGCAATCAGCCCCAGCATTTT.

In this sample, this clonotype turned up a few times. The rearrangement uses TRBV2 and TRBJ1-3; TRBD1 aligns across 9 bases. Germline lookup yields CDR1 SNHLY and CDR2 FYNNEI. With V trimmed by 6 bases and J by 4 bases, 10 bases remained unmatched. The CDR3 has 16 residues. The CDR3, as DNA: TGTGCCAGCAGGGGGCCGGGACAGGGAAAAGGAAACACCATATATTTT. It translates to CASRGPGQGKGNTIYF.

Many counts were recorded for this clonotype. The V and J genes are TRBV13 and TRBJ2-1, with D uncertain. V shed 3 bases and J shed 4 bases, with 10 bases lying between them. CDR3 length: 14 amino acids. Per the germline V gene, CDR1 is PRHDT and CDR2 is FYEKMQ (reference sequence). The CDR3 reads CASSFGLVYNEQFF. The DNA for the CDR3 is TGTGCCAGCAGCTTCGGCTTAGTTTACAATGAGCAGTTCTTC.

At least ten counts were recorded for this clonotype. The chain employs TRBV19 and TRBJ1-5; the match to TRBD1 covers 12 bases. V lost 2 bases, J lost 6 bases, and 5 bases stayed unmatched. In germline, CDR1 is LNHDA, CDR2 SQIVND (reference sequence). CDR3 length: 16 amino acids. CDR3 in DNA: TGTGCCAGTAGTATAACCGGGACAGGGGGCGGTCAGCCCCAGCATTTT. Translating it yields CASSITGTGGGQPQHF. Looking up the rest from reference TRBV19 and TRBJ1-5 gives the full variable domain: DGGITQSPKYLFRKEGQNVTLSCEQNLNHDAMYWYRQDPGQGLRLIYYSQIVNDFQKGDIAEGYSVSREKKESFPLTVTSAQKNPTAFYLCASSITGTGGGQPQHFGDGTRLSIL.

The chain's CDR3 is CASSITLAGGSTDTQYF. CDR3 DNA sequence: TGTGCCAGCAGCATCACACTAGCGGGGGGAAGCACAGATACGCAGTATTTT. The gene calls are TRBV7-3 and TRBJ2-3; 12 bases fit TRBD2. Germline V gene lookup returns CDR1 SGHTA and CDR2 FQGTGA. The V segment lost 5 bases and the J segment 0 bases; nucleotides outside the gene matches: 6. CDR3 length: 17 residues. The variable domain in full, with the rest retrieved from reference TRBV7-3 and TRBJ2-3, is GAGVSQTPSNKVTEKGKYVELRCDPISGHTALYWYRQSLGQGPEFLIYFQGTGAADDSGLPNDRFFAVRPEGSVSTLKIQRTERGDSAVYLCASSITLAGGSTDTQYFGPGTRLTVL.

This clonotype was seen a handful of times. The chain joins TRBV10-3 to TRBJ2-6; D gene uncertain. Trimming removed 3 bases at V and 4 bases at J, with 10 bases between. CDR1 is ENHRY and CDR2 is SYGVKD in the germline V gene. There are 15 residues in the CDR3. The CDR3 region is CAISDRVTGANVLTF. CDR3 nucleotides: TGTGCCATCAGTGACCGTGTGACAGGGGCCAACGTCCTGACTTTC.

This clonotype was seen a few times. V usage is TRBV29-1 and J usage is TRBJ2-1; no firm D call. Germline CDR1 and CDR2: SQVTM and ANQGSEA. This CDR3 is 12 amino acids long. V was clipped by 5 bases and J by 6 bases, with 11 bases between them. The CDR3 coding sequence is TGCAGCGTTTTTCGACAAAGCAATGAGCAGTTCTTC. Amino acid sequence: CSVFRQSNEQFF.

This clonotype was recorded many times. This chain links TRBV14 with TRBJ2-3, with D perhaps TRBD2 (5 bases). Trimming shortened V by 2 bases and J by 5 bases, and 20 bases separated the two germline ends. The CDR3 consists of 17 residues. Germline-derived CDR1 and CDR2 are SGHDN and FVKESK. As DNA, the CDR3 is TGTGCCAGCAGCCAAACGCCACTAGGACGGTCAGGAGATACGCAGTATTTT. Its translation is CASSQTPLGRSGDTQYF.

This clonotype was observed many times. V is TRBV18 and J is TRBJ2-1; possibly TRBD2 for D (7 bases). V was cut by 3 bases and J by 4 bases, with 13 bases left in between. The CDR3 loop spans 15 amino acids. Germline V lookup: CDR1 KGHSH, CDR2 LQKENI. The CDR3 here is CASSPGGGPYNEQFF. CDR3 coding DNA: TGTGCCAGCTCACCGGGGGGGGGCCCGTACAATGAGCAGTTCTTC.

This clonotype was counted only a few times. The chain has TRBV19 and TRBJ2-7; 11 bases map to TRBD2. The CDR3 runs 16 residues. Germline V gene lookup returns CDR1 LNHDA and CDR2 SQIVND (reference sequence). The V and J ends lost 5 bases and 5 bases, in that order; junction bases with no gene match: 11. The CDR3 region is CASSDYLAGGFHEQYF. Here the CDR3 DNA reads TGTGCCAGTAGTGATTACCTAGCGGGGGGCTTCCACGAGCAGTACTTC.

This clonotype was detected ten times or more. V is TRBV5-6 and J is TRBJ2-1; tentatively, D is TRBD2 (6 bases). This CDR3 comprises 17 residues. Germline lookup yields CDR1 SGHDT and CDR2 YYEEEE. V lost 2 bases and J 0 bases, leaving 15 bases between the germline ends. CDR3 sequence (DNA): TGTGCCAGCAGCTTCTCCTTTCGGGGGAGCTCCTACAATGAGCAGTTCTTC. This encodes CASSFSFRGSSYNEQFF.

This clonotype was detected many times. This chain uses TRBV19 with TRBJ2-1; tentatively, D is TRBD2 (5 bases). The V gene's germline CDR1 is LNHDA and CDR2 SQIVND (reference sequence). This CDR3 region has 15 residues. The V end lost 1 base, the J end lost 8 bases, and 15 bases lay between the germline ends. The CDR3 nucleotides are TGTGCCAGTAGTATAGGAGGGCCTAGCAGAGATGAGCAGTTCTTC. This gives the protein CASSIGGPSRDEQFF.

At least ten counts were recorded for this clonotype. This rearrangement joins TRBV6-6 to TRBJ2-7; a weak D match, TRBD1 (5 bases). V lost 2 bases and J 0 bases, leaving 11 bases between the germline ends. The CDR3 consists of 15 residues. The germline V gene encodes CDR1 MNHNY and CDR2 SVGAGI (reference sequence). This CDR3 reads CASSYDSSSSYEQYF. CDR3 sequence (DNA): TGTGCCAGCAGTTACGACAGTTCGAGCTCCTACGAGCAGTACTTC.

This clonotype was picked up many times. This rearrangement joins TRBV7-9 to TRBJ1-2, with D perhaps TRBD1 (6 bases). Trimming shortened V by 5 bases and J by 2 bases, and 9 bases separated the two germline ends. Germline V gene lookup returns CDR1 SEHNR and CDR2 FQNEAQ (reference sequence). The length of the CDR3 is 13 residues. The chain's CDR3 is CASSGGRNYGYTF. The DNA of the CDR3 is TGTGCCAGCAGCGGGGGCAGAAACTATGGCTACACCTTC.

This chain links TRBV6-6 with TRBJ2-3; D is possibly TRBD1 (6 bases). Per the germline V gene, CDR1 is MNHNY and CDR2 is SVGAGI (reference sequence). Trimming cost V 6 bases and J 0 bases, with 10 bases left between them. This CDR3 region has 14 residues. Here the CDR3 reads CASRQGRSTDTQYF. DNA of the CDR3: TGTGCCAGCAGACAGGGCCGCAGCACAGATACGCAGTATTTT.

The rearrangement uses TRBV12-3 or TRBV12-4 and TRBJ2-2; no clear D gene. Trimming removed 1 base at V and 6 bases at J, with 9 bases between. The CDR3 consists of 14 residues. The CDR3 loop reads CASSLGASPGELFF. CDR3 in DNA: TGTGCCAGCAGTTTAGGAGCTAGTCCCGGGGAGCTGTTTTTT.

The genes are TRBV6-5 and TRBJ2-2; D unclear. The CDR3 is 13 amino acids. Trimming took 6 bases from V and 5 from J, leaving 10 bases between them. Germline-derived CDR1 and CDR2 are MNHEY and SVGAGI. In nucleotides, the CDR3 is TGTGCCAGCAGGCTGGACGGAACCGGGGAGCTGTTTTTT. Its protein is CASRLDGTGELFF.

This clonotype showed up just a few times. The chain recombines TRBV7-6 with TRBJ2-7; 7 nucleotides agree with TRBD1. V shed 5 bases and J 7 bases; nucleotides not matched to a gene: 11. CDR1 and CDR2 (germline): SGHVS, FNYEAQ. This CDR3 spans 14 amino acids. The CDR3 DNA reads as TGTGCCAGCAGCCCCGACAGGGCCTTGAGGGAGCAGTACTTC. Its protein is CASSPDRALREQYF.

This clonotype was counted ten times or more. The J gene is TRBJ2-1, the V gene TRBV12-3 or TRBV12-4, with D uncertain. There are 15 residues in the CDR3. Trimming took off 2 bases at V and 0 bases at J, with 8 bases between the two ends. The CDR3 protein is CASSLPRSSYNEQFF. Written as DNA, the CDR3 is TGTGCCAGCAGTTTACCCCGGAGCTCCTACAATGAGCAGTTCTTC.

In this sample, this clonotype turned up a few times. CDR3 amino acids: CASSLQKLSGGITGELFF. DNA for the CDR3: TGCGCCAGCAGCTTACAGAAGCTTAGCGGGGGGATCACCGGGGAGCTGTTTTTT. This chain links TRBV4-3 with TRBJ2-2, with 10 bases aligning to TRBD2. This CDR3 comprises 18 residues. Germline V gene sequence: CDR1 LGHNA, CDR2 YSLEER. Germline trimming cut 5 bases from V and 4 bases from J; bases unmatched to any gene: 13.

V is TRBV11-3 and J is TRBJ1-1; 9 bases are shared with TRBD1. CDR3 length: 13 residues. After removal of 3 bases from V and 10 bases from J, the junction contained 6 bases not matched to a gene. Germline assignment: CDR1 SGHNT and CDR2 YENEEA. CDR3 nucleotide sequence: TGTGCCAGCAGCTTGGGCCGGGACAGGGCAGCTTTCTTT. This codes for CASSLGRDRAAFF.

Ten or more counts support this clonotype. The chain couples TRBV20-1 to TRBJ1-2; possible D gene TRBD1, 5 bases. The CDR3 runs to 13 residues. Germline loops: CDR1 DFQATT, CDR2 SNEGSKA (reference sequence). The ends were cut back, 2 bases at V and 5 bases at J, with 12 bases in the middle. The CDR3 DNA is TGCAGTGCTAGACAGAGCGGGGGGTATGGCTACACCTTC. Protein sequence: CSARQSGGYGYTF.

The V gene is TRBV20-1, the J gene TRBJ1-2, with 7 positions matching TRBD1. V gave up 6 bases and J gave up 4 bases; unmatched junction bases: 11. Germline V gene lookup returns CDR1 DFQATT and CDR2 SNEGSKA (reference sequence). This CDR3 comprises 14 residues. The CDR3 nucleotides are TGCAGTGCAGACCCGGGACAGACACCCTATGGCTACACCTTC. Its protein product is CSADPGQTPYGYTF.